The 4 T cell receptor beta chains presented below share a single source sample, sequenced in a study of T cell responses to AZD1222 COVID-19 vaccine. Method: immunoSEQ multiplex PCR; TCRdb's copy keeps in-frame clones and lacks some. This sample has 140,000 or so clones, with approximately 91% found just once. Sequencing used peripheral blood, obtained 28 days after the second dose of the MenACWY control vaccine. The receptors were gathered from an adult who received the MenACWY meningococcal vaccine as a control.

This clone was recorded only once. The chain employs TRBV18 and TRBJ1-1, with D possibly TRBD1 on 6 matching bases. The V gene lost 5 bases and the J gene lost 1 base, with 14 bases spanning the gap. In germline, CDR1 is KGHSH, CDR2 LQKENI. This CDR3 has 15 residues. CDR3 DNA sequence: TGTGCCAGCTCAGAAAATGGGGGCTCGAACACTGAAGCTTTCTTT. Amino acids: CASSENGGSNTEAFF.

This rearrangement joins TRBV5-1 to TRBJ2-5; D might be TRBD2 (6 bases). The length of the CDR3 is 14 residues. V was shortened by 1 base and J by 2 bases, with 9 bases between the two germline ends. CDR1 is SGHRS and CDR2 is YFSETQ in the germline V gene. CDR3 nucleotide sequence: TGCGCCAGCAGCTTGATAGGGAGGCAAGAGACCCAGTACTTC. Translating it yields CASSLIGRQETQYF.

V gene TRBV7-9 combines with J gene TRBJ2-3, with 9 nucleotides matching TRBD1. This CDR3 has 14 residues. Trimming cost V 6 bases and J 3 bases; bases outside gene matches: 4. CDR1 and CDR2 from the germline V gene are SEHNR and FQNEAQ (reference sequence). CDR3 in DNA: TGTGCCAGCAGTAGGACAGGGGCTACAGATACGCAGTATTTT. Its protein product is CASSRTGATDTQYF.

V usage is TRBV28 and J usage is TRBJ1-3; no firm D call. Germline-derived CDR1 and CDR2 are MDHEN and SYDVKM. The CDR3 is 17 amino acids. Trimming took 2 bases from V and 0 from J, leaving 14 bases between them. The CDR3 DNA sequence: TGTGCCAGCAGTTTAAGATCCAGGTCGAGCTCTGGAAACACCATATATTTT. This codes for CASSLRSRSSSGNTIYF. The whole variable domain, filled in from reference TRBV28 and TRBJ1-3, reads DVKVTQSSRYLVKRTGEKVFLECVQDMDHENMFWYRQDPGLGLRLIYFSYDVKMKEKGDIPEGYSVSREKKERFSLILESASTNQTSMYLCASSLRSRSSSGNTIYFGEGSWLTVV.